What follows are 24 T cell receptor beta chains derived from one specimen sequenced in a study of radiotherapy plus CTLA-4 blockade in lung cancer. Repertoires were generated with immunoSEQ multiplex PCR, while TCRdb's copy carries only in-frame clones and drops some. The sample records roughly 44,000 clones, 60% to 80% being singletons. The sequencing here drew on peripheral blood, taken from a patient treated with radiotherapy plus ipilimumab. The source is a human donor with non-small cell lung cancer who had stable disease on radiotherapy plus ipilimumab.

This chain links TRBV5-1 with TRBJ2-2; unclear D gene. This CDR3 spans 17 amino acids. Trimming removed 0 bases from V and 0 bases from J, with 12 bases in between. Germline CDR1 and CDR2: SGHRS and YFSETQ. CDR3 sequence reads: CASSLASGFANTGELFF. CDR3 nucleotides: TGCGCCAGCAGCTTGGCCTCTGGCTTCGCGAACACCGGGGAGCTGTTTTTT.

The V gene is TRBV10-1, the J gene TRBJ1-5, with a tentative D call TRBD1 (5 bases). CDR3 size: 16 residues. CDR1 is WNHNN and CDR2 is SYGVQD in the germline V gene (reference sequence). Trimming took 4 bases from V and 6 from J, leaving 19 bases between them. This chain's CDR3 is CASSGGRGFRGQPQHF. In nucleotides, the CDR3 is TGCGCCAGCAGTGGGGGTAGGGGTTTCCGAGGTCAGCCCCAGCATTTT.

CDR3 residues: CASSYPRRGGQPQHF. CDR3 DNA: TGTGCCAGCAGTTACCCCCGCAGGGGTGGCCAGCCCCAGCATTTT. The chain has TRBV6-5 and TRBJ1-5, with a possible D match to TRBD1 (6 bases). The germline CDR1 and CDR2 sequences are MNHEY and SVGAGI. The V end was cut by 2 bases, the J end by 7 bases, with 15 bases between. The CDR3 contains 15 residues.

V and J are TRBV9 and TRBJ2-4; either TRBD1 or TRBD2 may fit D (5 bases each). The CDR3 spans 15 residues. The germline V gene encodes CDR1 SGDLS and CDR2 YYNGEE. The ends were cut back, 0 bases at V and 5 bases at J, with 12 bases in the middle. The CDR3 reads CASSVDGARENIQYF. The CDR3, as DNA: TGTGCCAGCAGCGTAGATGGGGCGCGGGAAAACATTCAGTACTTC.

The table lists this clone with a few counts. The CDR3 coding sequence is TGTGCCAGTAGTATGCGTCGAGGGAACCAAGAGACCCAGTACTTC. Translated, it gives CASSMRRGNQETQYF. The rearrangement joins TRBV19 to TRBJ2-5, with D possibly being TRBD2 (5 bases). Germline CDR1 and CDR2: LNHDA and SQIVND (reference sequence). V dropped 3 bases and J dropped 0 bases, with 11 bases sitting between them. CDR3 length: 15 residues.

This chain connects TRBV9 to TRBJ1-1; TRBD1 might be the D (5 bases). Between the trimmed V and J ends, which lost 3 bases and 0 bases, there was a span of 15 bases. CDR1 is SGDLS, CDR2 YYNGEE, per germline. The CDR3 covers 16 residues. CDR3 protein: CASSGSTEIMNTEAFF. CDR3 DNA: TGTGCCAGCAGCGGATCGACAGAAATCATGAACACTGAAGCTTTCTTT.

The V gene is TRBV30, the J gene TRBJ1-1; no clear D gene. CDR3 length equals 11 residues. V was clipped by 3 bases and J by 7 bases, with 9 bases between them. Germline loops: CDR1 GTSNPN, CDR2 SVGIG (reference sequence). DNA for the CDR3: TGTGCCTGGAGAGGAGGGTTTGAAGCTTTCTTT. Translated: CAWRGGFEAFF.

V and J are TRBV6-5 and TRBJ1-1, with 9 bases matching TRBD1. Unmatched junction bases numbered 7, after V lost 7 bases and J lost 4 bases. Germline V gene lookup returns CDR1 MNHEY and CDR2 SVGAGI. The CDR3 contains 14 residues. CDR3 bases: TGTGCCAGCAACCCGGGACAGGGAGGCACTGAAGCTTTCTTT. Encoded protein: CASNPGQGGTEAFF.

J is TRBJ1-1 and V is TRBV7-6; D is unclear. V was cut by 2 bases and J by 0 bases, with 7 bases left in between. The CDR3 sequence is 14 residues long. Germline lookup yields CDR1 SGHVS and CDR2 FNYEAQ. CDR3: CASSLYEMNTEAFF. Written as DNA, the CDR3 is TGTGCCAGCAGCTTATACGAGATGAACACTGAAGCTTTCTTT.

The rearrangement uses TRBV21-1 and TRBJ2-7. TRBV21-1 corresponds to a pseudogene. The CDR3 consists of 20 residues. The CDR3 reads CASSTGMGAGGTAISYEQYF. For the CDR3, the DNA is TGTGCCAGCAGCACCGGAATGGGGGCCGGGGGCACAGCGATCTCCTACGAGCAGTACTTC.

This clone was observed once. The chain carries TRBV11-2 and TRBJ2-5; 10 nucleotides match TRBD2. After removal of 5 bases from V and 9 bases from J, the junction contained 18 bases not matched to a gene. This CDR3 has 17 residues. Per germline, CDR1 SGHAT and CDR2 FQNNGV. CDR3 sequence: CASSPSSGGLPSIPQYF. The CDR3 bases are TGTGCCAGCAGCCCTTCTAGCGGGGGTCTTCCTTCGATTCCCCAGTACTTC.

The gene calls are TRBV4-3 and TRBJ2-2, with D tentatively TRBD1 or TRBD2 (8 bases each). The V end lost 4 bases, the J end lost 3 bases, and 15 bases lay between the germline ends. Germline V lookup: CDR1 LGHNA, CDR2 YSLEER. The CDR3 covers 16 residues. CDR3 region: CASSPGGTGYTGELFF. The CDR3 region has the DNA TGCGCCAGCAGCCCGGGGGGGACAGGCTACACCGGGGAGCTGTTTTTT.

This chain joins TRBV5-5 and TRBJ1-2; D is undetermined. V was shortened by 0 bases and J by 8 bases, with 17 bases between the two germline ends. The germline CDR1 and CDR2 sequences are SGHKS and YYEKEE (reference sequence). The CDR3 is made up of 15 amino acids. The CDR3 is CASSLDMGSREGYTF. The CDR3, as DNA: TGTGCCAGCAGCTTGGATATGGGATCAAGGGAAGGCTACACCTTC.

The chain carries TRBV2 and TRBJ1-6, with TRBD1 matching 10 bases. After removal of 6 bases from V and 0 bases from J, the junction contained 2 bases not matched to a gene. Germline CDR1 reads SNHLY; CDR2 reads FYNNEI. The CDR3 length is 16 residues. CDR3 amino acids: CASRGQGSSYNSPLHF. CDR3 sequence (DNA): TGTGCCAGCAGGGGACAGGGGAGCTCCTATAATTCACCCCTCCACTTT. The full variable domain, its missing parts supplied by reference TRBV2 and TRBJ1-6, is EPEVTQTPSHQVTQMGQEVILRCVPISNHLYFYWYRQILGQKVEFLVSFYNNEISEKSEIFDDQFSVERPDGSNFTLKIRSTKLEDSAMYFCASRGQGSSYNSPLHFGNGTRLTVT.

CDR3 protein: CASSLWEGRGTGELFF. CDR3 in DNA: TGTGCCAGCAGTTTGTGGGAGGGGCGAGGAACCGGGGAGCTGTTTTTT. V is TRBV27 and J is TRBJ2-2; 7 bases line up with TRBD2. The germline gives CDR1 MNHEY, CDR2 SMNVEV (reference sequence). V was clipped by 3 bases and J by 5 bases; unmatched bases: 9. CDR3 length: 16 residues.

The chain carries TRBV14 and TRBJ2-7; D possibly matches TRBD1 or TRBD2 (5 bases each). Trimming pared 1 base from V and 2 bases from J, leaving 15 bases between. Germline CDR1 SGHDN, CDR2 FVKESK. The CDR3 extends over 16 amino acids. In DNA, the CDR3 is TGTGCCAGCAGCCAAGCTCTGGGACGGTATACCTACGAGCAGTACTTC. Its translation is CASSQALGRYTYEQYF.

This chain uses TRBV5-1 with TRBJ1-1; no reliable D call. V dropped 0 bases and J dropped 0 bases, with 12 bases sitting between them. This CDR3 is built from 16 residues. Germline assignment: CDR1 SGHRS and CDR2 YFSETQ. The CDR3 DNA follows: TGCGCCAGCAGCTTGGGAGTGGGGTTCATGAACACTGAAGCTTTCTTT. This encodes CASSLGVGFMNTEAFF.

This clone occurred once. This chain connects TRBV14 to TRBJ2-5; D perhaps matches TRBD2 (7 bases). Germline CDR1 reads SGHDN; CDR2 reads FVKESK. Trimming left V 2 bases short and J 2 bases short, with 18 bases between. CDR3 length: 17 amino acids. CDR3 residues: CASSQPWRGGLQETQYF. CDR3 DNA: TGTGCCAGCAGCCAACCCTGGAGGGGGGGGCTACAAGAGACCCAGTACTTC.

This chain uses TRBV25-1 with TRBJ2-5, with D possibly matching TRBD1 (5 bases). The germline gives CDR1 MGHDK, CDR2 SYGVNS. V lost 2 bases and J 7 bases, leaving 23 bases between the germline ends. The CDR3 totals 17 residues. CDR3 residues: CASSEGSQGLRKRTQYF. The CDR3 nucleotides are TGTGCCAGCAGTGAAGGTTCGCAGGGTTTGCGCAAGAGGACCCAGTACTTC.

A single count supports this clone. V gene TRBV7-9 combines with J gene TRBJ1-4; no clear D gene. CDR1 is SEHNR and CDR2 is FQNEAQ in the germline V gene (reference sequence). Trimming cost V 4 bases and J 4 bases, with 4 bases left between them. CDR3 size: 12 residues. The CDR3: CASSSGNEKLFF. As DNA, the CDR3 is TGTGCCAGCAGCTCGGGTAATGAAAAACTGTTTTTT.

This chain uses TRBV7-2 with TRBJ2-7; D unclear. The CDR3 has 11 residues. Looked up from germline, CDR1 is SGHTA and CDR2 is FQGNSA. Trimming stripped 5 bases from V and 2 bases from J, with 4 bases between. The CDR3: CASSITYEQYF. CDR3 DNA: TGTGCCAGCAGCATTACCTACGAGCAGTACTTC.

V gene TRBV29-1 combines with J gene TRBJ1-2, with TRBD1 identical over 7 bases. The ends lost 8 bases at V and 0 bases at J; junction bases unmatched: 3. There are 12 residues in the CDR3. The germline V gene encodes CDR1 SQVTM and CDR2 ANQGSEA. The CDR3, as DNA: TGCAGCTCAGGACAGGCTAACTATGGCTACACCTTC. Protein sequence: CSSGQANYGYTF.

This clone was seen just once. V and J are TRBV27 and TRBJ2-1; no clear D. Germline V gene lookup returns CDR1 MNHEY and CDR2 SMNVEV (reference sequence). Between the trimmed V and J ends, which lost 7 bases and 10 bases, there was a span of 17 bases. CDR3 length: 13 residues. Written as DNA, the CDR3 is TGTGCCAGCAAGTATAACAAGCAGACAGAGCAGTTCTTC. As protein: CASKYNKQTEQFF.

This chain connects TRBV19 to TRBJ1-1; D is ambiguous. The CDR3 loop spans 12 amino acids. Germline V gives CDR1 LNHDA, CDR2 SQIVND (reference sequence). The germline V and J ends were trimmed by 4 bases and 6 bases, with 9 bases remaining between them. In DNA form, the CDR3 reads TGTGCCAGTAGTACCGCGACGGCTGAAGCTTTCTTT. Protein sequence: CASSTATAEAFF.